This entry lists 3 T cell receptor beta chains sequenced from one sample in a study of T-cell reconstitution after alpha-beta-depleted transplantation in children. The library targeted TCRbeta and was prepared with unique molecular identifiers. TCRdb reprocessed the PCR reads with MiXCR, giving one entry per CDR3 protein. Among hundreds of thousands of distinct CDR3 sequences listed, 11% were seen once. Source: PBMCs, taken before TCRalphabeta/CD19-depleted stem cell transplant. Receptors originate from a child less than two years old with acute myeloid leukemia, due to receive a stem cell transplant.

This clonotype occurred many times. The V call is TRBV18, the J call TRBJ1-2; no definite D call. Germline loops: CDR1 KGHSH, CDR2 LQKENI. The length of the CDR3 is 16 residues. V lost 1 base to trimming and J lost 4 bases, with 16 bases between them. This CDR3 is CASSPLKAPALYGYTF. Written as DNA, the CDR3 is TGTGCCAGCTCACCACTAAAGGCTCCGGCACTCTATGGCTACACCTTC.

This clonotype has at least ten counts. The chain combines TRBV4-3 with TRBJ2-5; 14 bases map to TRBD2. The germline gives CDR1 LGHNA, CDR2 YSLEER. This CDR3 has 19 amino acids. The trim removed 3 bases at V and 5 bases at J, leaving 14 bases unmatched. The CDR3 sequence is CASSQATGTSGRIRETQYF. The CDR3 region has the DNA TGCGCCAGCAGCCAGGCGACCGGGACTAGCGGGAGAATTAGGGAGACCCAGTACTTC.

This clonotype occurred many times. The CDR3 protein is CATTDVTYEQYF. The CDR3 DNA reads as TGTGCCACCACGGACGTTACCTACGAGCAGTACTTC. This rearrangement joins TRBV10-3 to TRBJ2-7; D is uncertain. This CDR3 spans 12 amino acids. The V end was cut by 10 bases, the J end by 2 bases, with 12 bases between. CDR1 ENHRY and CDR2 SYGVKD come from the germline V gene.